This entry lists 17 T cell receptor beta chains sequenced from one sample in a study of early T cells in non-severe SARS-CoV-2 infection. TCRdb itself ran the 5' RACE reads through MiXCR, one entry per CDR3 protein. Of about 48,000 distinct CDR3 sequences listed, 13% are singletons. Sequencing input: whole blood. The receptors here all came from an adult who was a healthcare worker with PCR-confirmed SARS-CoV-2 infection or an uninfected control (not recorded which).

The CDR3 loop is CSARDRQIFEQYF. The CDR3 coding sequence is TGCAGTGCTAGAGACCGACAGATTTTCGAGCAGTACTTC. The chain is built from TRBV20-1 and TRBJ2-7; D perhaps matches TRBD1 (5 bases). Germline V lookup: CDR1 DFQATT, CDR2 SNEGSKA (reference sequence). V was trimmed by 0 bases and J by 6 bases, leaving 12 bases between them. The CDR3 runs 13 residues.

This clonotype appeared many times. The chain joins TRBV10-1 to TRBJ1-6; perhaps TRBD1 as D (5 bases). The CDR3 runs 14 residues. The V gene lost 3 bases and the J gene lost 7 bases, with 10 bases spanning the gap. Germline V CDR1 and CDR2: WNHNN, SYGVQD (reference sequence). This CDR3 reads CASSEAGGNSPLHF. The CDR3 DNA sequence: TGCGCCAGCAGTGAAGCGGGGGGGAATTCACCCCTCCACTTT.

In its sample, this clonotype was seen many times. The chain carries TRBV11-2 and TRBJ2-2; D perhaps matches TRBD2 (5 bases). This CDR3 spans 15 amino acids. CDR1 is SGHAT and CDR2 is FQNNGV in the germline V gene. V dropped 5 bases and J dropped 5 bases, with 15 bases sitting between them. The CDR3 is CASSPMGVETGELFF. CDR3 DNA sequence: TGTGCCAGCAGCCCAATGGGAGTCGAGACCGGGGAGCTGTTTTTT.

The chain carries TRBV7-8 and TRBJ1-2; D possibly corresponds to TRBD1 (5 bases). This CDR3 has 15 residues. V shed 2 bases and J shed 0 bases, with 10 bases lying between them. Germline V gene lookup returns CDR1 SGHVS and CDR2 FQNEAQ. CDR3 region: CASSLRRVSNYGYTF. CDR3 in DNA: TGTGCCAGCAGCTTACGCAGGGTCTCTAACTATGGCTACACCTTC.

This clonotype has only a few counts. The chain uses TRBV9 and TRBJ2-4, with 7 bases matching TRBD1. The CDR3 extends over 14 amino acids. The trim removed 0 bases at V and 8 bases at J, leaving 5 bases unmatched. Per the germline V gene, CDR1 is SGDLS and CDR2 is YYNGEE. Here the CDR3 reads CASSVEGARDIQYF. CDR3 nucleotide sequence: TGTGCCAGCAGCGTAGAGGGGGCGAGAGACATTCAGTACTTC. Based on the CDR3 plus reference TRBV9 and TRBJ2-4, the full variable domain is DSGVTQTPKHLITATGQRVTLRCSPRSGDLSVYWYQQSLDQGLQFLIQYYNGEERAKGNILERFSAQQFPDLHSELNLSSLELGDSALYFCASSVEGARDIQYFGAGTRLSVL.

This clonotype has more than one count but fewer than ten. V is TRBV5-1 and J is TRBJ1-1, with D maybe TRBD1 (6 bases). The CDR3 is made up of 16 amino acids. CDR1 and CDR2 from the germline V gene are SGHRS and YFSETQ. V shed 4 bases and J shed 0 bases, with 16 bases lying between them. The CDR3 reads CASSRAGTFMNTEAFF. CDR3 in DNA: TGCGCCAGCAGCCGGGCCGGGACATTCATGAACACTGAAGCTTTCTTT.

This clonotype was detected only a few times. The chain uses TRBV6-5 and TRBJ2-5, with 7 bases fitting TRBD2. The junction had 8 bases not matched to a gene; V was cut back by 5 bases and J by 5 bases. The CDR3 is 14 residues long. Germline loops: CDR1 MNHEY, CDR2 SVGAGI. As DNA, the CDR3 is TGTGCCAGCAGTAGGACTAGAGGCGGTGAGACCCAGTACTTC. Protein product: CASSRTRGGETQYF.

This clonotype was recorded at least ten times. This chain uses TRBV30 with TRBJ1-1; D possibly corresponds to TRBD1 (6 bases). CDR1 GTSNPN and CDR2 SVGIG come from the germline V gene (reference sequence). The V end was cut by 1 base, the J end by 7 bases, with 13 bases between. The CDR3 totals 13 residues. The CDR3 sequence is CAWSDGGWGEAFF. DNA of the CDR3: TGTGCCTGGAGTGATGGGGGCTGGGGTGAAGCTTTCTTT. Together with reference TRBV30 and TRBJ1-1, the CDR3 gives the full variable domain: SQTIHQWPATLVQPVGSPLSLECTVEGTSNPNLYWYRQAAGRGLQLLFYSVGIGQISSEVPQNLSASRPQDRQFILSSKKLLLSDSGFYLCAWSDGGWGEAFFGQGTRLTVV.

This clonotype was detected ten times or more. The chain uses TRBV29-1 and TRBJ2-7, with 7 bases matching TRBD1. CDR1 SQVTM and CDR2 ANQGSEA come from the germline V gene. The CDR3 covers 15 residues. The ends lost 5 bases at V and 7 bases at J; junction bases unmatched: 17. CDR3 residues: CSVLSHRDSLGEQYF. The CDR3, as DNA: TGCAGCGTTCTCAGTCACCGGGACAGCCTTGGGGAGCAGTACTTC.

V gene TRBV3-1 combines with J gene TRBJ2-4, with D maybe TRBD2 (5 bases). The CDR3 loop spans 15 amino acids. CDR1 and CDR2 from the germline V gene are LGHDT and YNNKEL (reference sequence). V was clipped by 3 bases and J by 3 bases, with 12 bases between them. CDR3 in DNA: TGTGCCAGCAGCCATTACACCGGGAACAAAAACATTCAGTACTTC. Protein sequence: CASSHYTGNKNIQYF. The whole variable domain, remainder taken from reference TRBV3-1 and TRBJ2-4, is DTAVSQTPKYLVTQMGNDKSIKCEQNLGHDTMYWYKQDSKKFLKIMFSYNNKELIINETVPNRFSPKSPDKAHLNLHINSLELGDSAVYFCASSHYTGNKNIQYFGAGTRLSVL.

This clonotype was seen a few times. This CDR3 reads CASSLGEDTQYF. The CDR3 nucleotides read TGCGCCAGCAGCTTGGGGGAAGATACGCAGTATTTT. V usage is TRBV5-1 and J usage is TRBJ2-3; no reliable D call. V was pared by 0 bases and J by 5 bases, with 4 bases between. The CDR3 has 12 residues. Germline V gene sequence: CDR1 SGHRS, CDR2 YFSETQ.

The V and J genes are TRBV6-2 or TRBV6-3 and TRBJ1-1; tentatively, D is TRBD1 (5 bases). CDR3 size: 17 residues. V shed 0 bases and J shed 0 bases, with 14 bases lying between them. Germline CDR1 reads MNHEY; CDR2 reads SVGEGT. The CDR3 nucleotides are TGTGCCAGCAGTTACTCGATTGGGGCCGGATTGAACACTGAAGCTTTCTTT. Protein product: CASSYSIGAGLNTEAFF.

This clonotype came up many times. V gene TRBV5-1 combines with J gene TRBJ2-1; no reliable D call. Deletions cut 0 bases from V and 0 bases from J, with 13 bases between. The CDR3 is 17 residues long. Germline CDR1 SGHRS, CDR2 YFSETQ. The CDR3 reads CASSLDPLDLSYNEQFF. DNA of the CDR3: TGCGCCAGCAGCTTGGACCCCCTAGACCTCTCCTACAATGAGCAGTTCTTC.

This clonotype came up many times. The chain employs TRBV18 and TRBJ2-3; 8 bases are a match to TRBD1. Germline assignment: CDR1 KGHSH and CDR2 LQKENI. The CDR3 has 14 residues. V gave up 6 bases and J gave up 2 bases; unmatched junction bases: 4. This CDR3 reads CASSPTGATDTQYF. CDR3 DNA: TGTGCCAGCTCCCCGACAGGGGCCACAGATACGCAGTATTTT.

The chain has TRBV29-1 and TRBJ2-5; weak D call: TRBD1 (6 bases). Trimming removed 7 bases from V and 5 bases from J, with 14 bases in between. The CDR3 consists of 12 residues. Germline loops: CDR1 SQVTM, CDR2 ANQGSEA. The CDR3 region has the DNA TGCAGCGGGAAGGCAGGGGATGAGACCCAGTACTTC. It translates to CSGKAGDETQYF.

The V call is TRBV19, the J call TRBJ2-5; D ambiguous. V was pared by 3 bases and J by 5 bases, with 13 bases between. Germline assignment: CDR1 LNHDA and CDR2 SQIVND (reference sequence). This CDR3 is built from 14 residues. The CDR3 DNA is TGTGCCAGTAGTATGGACCCCCTAGTTGAGACCCAGTACTTC. It codes for CASSMDPLVETQYF.

This clonotype was observed many times. The J gene is TRBJ1-2, the V gene TRBV18; D possibly corresponds to TRBD1 (6 bases). CDR3 length equals 12 residues. The V gene lost 6 bases and the J gene lost 4 bases, with 9 bases spanning the gap. The germline CDR1 and CDR2 sequences are KGHSH and LQKENI. This CDR3 reads CASSTGIYGYTF. DNA for the CDR3: TGTGCCAGCTCTACAGGGATCTATGGCTACACCTTC.